Listed here are 9 T cell receptor beta chains from one sample, sequenced in a study of T cell clonotyping in hematopoietic cell transplantation. The repertoire was sequenced with immunoSEQ multiplex PCR; TCRdb's copy has only in-frame clones and lacks some. The sample contains 13,000 to 15,000 clones, about 94% of which appear only once. The sample consisted of PBMCs, taken 30 days after allogeneic stem cell transplant. Source of these receptors: a male patient between 55 and 70 years old who had an allogeneic stem cell transplant from an unrelated donor, so the T cells may come from the graft donor. Some clones in this sample may be carry-over from other donors' samples.

This rearrangement joins TRBV6-1 to TRBJ1-3, with D maybe TRBD1 (6 bases). The CDR3 is 13 amino acids. V lost 7 bases and J 4 bases, leaving 11 bases between the germline ends. Germline CDR1 is MNHNS and CDR2 is SASEGT. The CDR3 region is CASIWTAGNTIYF. CDR3 nucleotide sequence: TGTGCCAGCATTTGGACAGCAGGAAACACCATATATTTT.

The chain has TRBV6-1 and TRBJ1-5; D remains ambiguous. V lost 6 bases, J lost 2 bases, and 8 bases lay in between. The CDR3 has 13 amino acids. Germline CDR1 is MNHNS and CDR2 is SASEGT. The CDR3 loop is CASSATGNQPQHF. CDR3 bases: TGTGCCAGCAGCGCGACGGGCAATCAGCCCCAGCATTTT.

The rearrangement links TRBV6-1 to TRBJ1-5; D gene uncertain. The V end lost 7 bases, the J end lost 0 bases, and 10 bases lay between the germline ends. The germline CDR1 and CDR2 sequences are MNHNS and SASEGT. The CDR3 extends over 14 amino acids. The CDR3 sequence: CASTSVYSNQPQHF. CDR3 sequence (DNA): TGTGCCAGCACGTCAGTCTATAGCAATCAGCCCCAGCATTTT.

This sequence joins TRBV19 and TRBJ2-1, with D perhaps matching TRBD2 (5 bases). The CDR3 is 14 residues long. The germline V gene has CDR1 LNHDA and CDR2 SQIVND (reference sequence). Between the trimmed V and J ends, which lost 5 bases and 10 bases, there was a span of 18 bases. The CDR3 nucleotides read TGTGCCAGTAGTCCCCGGACTCTCTCGGAGGAGCAGTTCTTC. This translates into CASSPRTLSEEQFF.

This chain joins TRBV6-6 and TRBJ1-1; perhaps TRBD1 as D (6 bases). CDR3 length: 11 amino acids. CDR1 and CDR2 (germline): MNHNY, SVGAGI (reference sequence). V was pared by 7 bases and J by 6 bases, with 9 bases between. The CDR3 protein is CASTGVSEAFF. The CDR3, as DNA: TGTGCCAGCACAGGGGTGTCTGAAGCTTTCTTT.

This clone has only one observation. This chain joins TRBV7-9 and TRBJ2-3; D unclear. Germline loops: CDR1 SEHNR, CDR2 FQNEAQ (reference sequence). The germline V and J ends were trimmed by 2 bases and 0 bases, with 12 bases remaining between them. This CDR3 is built from 16 residues. CDR3: CASSLLGGTSTDTQYF. The CDR3 DNA follows: TGTGCCAGCAGCTTACTCGGCGGAACTAGCACAGATACGCAGTATTTT.

The chain links TRBV28 to TRBJ2-7; 8 bases agree with TRBD1. This CDR3 contains 15 residues. Germline-derived CDR1 and CDR2 are MDHEN and SYDVKM. V lost 6 bases to trimming and J lost 2 bases; unmatched junction nucleotides: 9. The CDR3 bases are TGTGCCAGCAGAAAAACAGGGGGTAGGGCCTACGAGCAGTACTTC. This encodes CASRKTGGRAYEQYF.

The V call is TRBV9, the J call TRBJ2-2; no reliable D call. This CDR3 region has 13 residues. V lost 5 bases, J lost 3 bases, and 8 bases lay in between. CDR1 SGDLS and CDR2 YYNGEE come from the germline V gene. CDR3 nucleotide sequence: TGTGCCAGCAGTATCACCCACACCGGGGAGCTGTTTTTT. Translated, it gives CASSITHTGELFF.

The chain links TRBV2 to TRBJ2-3, with a weak D call TRBD2 (6 bases). The CDR3 covers 14 residues. V was pared by 11 bases and J by 7 bases, with 22 bases between. Germline CDR1 SNHLY, CDR2 FYNNEI. CDR3 bases: TGTGCCTTGTTGAGGGACTCCCTCGTGAATACGCAGTATTTT. Its translation: CALLRDSLVNTQYF. The variable domain in full, completed from reference TRBV2 and TRBJ2-3, reads EPEVTQTPSHQVTQMGQEVILRCVPISNHLYFYWYRQILGQKVEFLVSFYNNEISEKSEIFDDQFSVERPDGSNFTLKIRSTKLEDSAMYFCALLRDSLVNTQYFGPGTRLTVL.